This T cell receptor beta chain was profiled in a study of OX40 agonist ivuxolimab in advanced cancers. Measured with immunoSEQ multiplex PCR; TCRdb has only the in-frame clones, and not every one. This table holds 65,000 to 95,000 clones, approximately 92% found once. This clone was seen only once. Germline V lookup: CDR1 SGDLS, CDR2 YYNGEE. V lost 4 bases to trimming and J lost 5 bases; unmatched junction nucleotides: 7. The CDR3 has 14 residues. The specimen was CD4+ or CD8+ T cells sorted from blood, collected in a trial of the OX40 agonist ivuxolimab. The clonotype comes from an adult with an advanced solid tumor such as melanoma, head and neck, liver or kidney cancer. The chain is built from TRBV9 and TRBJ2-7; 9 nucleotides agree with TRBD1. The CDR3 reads CASSPQRDRDEQYF. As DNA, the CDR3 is TGTGCCAGCAGCCCCCAGAGGGACAGGGACGAGCAGTACTTC.